This T cell receptor (beta chain) was sequenced in a study of blood T cell repertoires in COVID-19. Study context: Italy, Spain and the United States were the sources of the convalescent and acute COVID-19 samples. The cDNA or gDNA used as material had been derived from T cells, B-cell-depleted T cells, or PBMCs.

Per the original methods: For nucleated cells, counts were estimated from reference gene primer amplification. Profiled with immunoSEQ multiplex PCR; TCRdb holds only in-frame clones, not every one. V and J calls and clone size are those listed in that table; D and trimming were worked out from the DNA. The sample shows 250,000 to 300,000 clones, approximately 91% of them seen only once. Trimming removed 1 base from V and 1 base from J, with 14 bases in between. The germline CDR1 and CDR2 sequences are KGHSH and LQKENI. This CDR3 comprises 18 residues. The rearrangement joins TRBV18 to TRBJ2-6, with TRBD1 as a possible D gene (5 bases). Sequencing was done on a sample of PBMCs or T cells enriched from blood (not recorded which). This TCR came from a woman aged 40 to 50 with acute COVID-19. The DNA of the CDR3 is TGTGCCAGCTCACCACTCTCAGGGTATGCATCTGGGGCCAACGTCCTGACTTTC. It is translated as CASSPLSGYASGANVLTF.